Below, 10 T cell receptor beta chains from the same sample are listed, as sequenced in a study of T cell responses to AZD1222 COVID-19 vaccine. Method: immunoSEQ multiplex PCR; TCRdb's copy keeps in-frame clones and lacks some. The sample shows roughly 100,000 clones, 89% of them seen only once. The sample was peripheral blood, taken 28 days after the second AZD1222 dose. The receptors here all came from an adult who received the AZD1222 COVID-19 vaccine.

CDR3: CASRQSTSGRGDEQFF. Here the CDR3 DNA reads TGTGCCAGCAGGCAATCGACTAGCGGGAGAGGTGATGAGCAGTTCTTC. This chain links TRBV4-2 with TRBJ2-1, with TRBD2 matching over 12 bases. This CDR3 has 16 residues. The ends lost 6 bases at V and 8 bases at J; junction bases unmatched: 11. The germline gives CDR1 LGHNA, CDR2 YNFKEQ.

J is TRBJ2-3 and V is TRBV28, with 10 nucleotides matching TRBD2. The J segment lost 1 base and the V segment lost 6 bases, leaving 4 bases of the junction unmatched. CDR1 MDHEN and CDR2 SYDVKM come from the germline V gene. This CDR3 is 15 amino acids long. CDR3 nucleotides: TGTGCCAGCAGGGAAGCGGGGGGGGGCACAGATACGCAGTATTTT. Translation: CASREAGGGTDTQYF.

This clone showed up just a few times. This rearrangement joins TRBV19 to TRBJ2-2, with D tentatively TRBD1 (6 bases). Trimming took off 9 bases at V and 2 bases at J, with 16 bases between the two ends. The CDR3 totals 15 residues. Germline CDR1 LNHDA, CDR2 SQIVND (reference sequence). The CDR3 bases are TGTGCCAGCAAGGTCTACAGGGACAACACCGGGGAGCTGTTTTTT. Translated: CASKVYRDNTGELFF.

The gene calls are TRBV3-1 (or the pseudogene TRBV3-2) and TRBJ2-7, with a possible D match to TRBD1 (6 bases). The CDR3 has 14 residues. From germline, CDR1 is LGHDT and CDR2 YNNKEL (reference sequence). The ends were cut back, 5 bases at V and 6 bases at J, with 17 bases in the middle. In DNA form, the CDR3 reads TGTGCCAGCAGCGCGTACTCAACAGGGAGCGAGCAGTACTTC. Translation: CASSAYSTGSEQYF.

The CDR3 region is CASSKSGMSTDTQYF. CDR3 bases: TGCGCCAGCAGTAAAAGCGGGATGAGCACAGATACGCAGTATTTT. The rearrangement joins TRBV4-3 to TRBJ2-3; 7 bases agree with TRBD2. V dropped 6 bases and J dropped 0; count of bases not matched to a gene: 6. CDR1 and CDR2 from the germline V gene are LGHNA and YSLEER. The CDR3 is 15 residues long.

The gene calls are TRBV18 and TRBJ2-7; D is perhaps TRBD1 (5 bases). The germline V gene encodes CDR1 KGHSH and CDR2 LQKENI. This CDR3 region has 13 residues. Deletions cut 2 bases from V and 1 base from J, with 6 bases between. Here the CDR3 reads CASSPRQSYEQYF. CDR3 nucleotides: TGTGCCAGCTCACCAAGACAGTCCTACGAGCAGTACTTC.

The chain has TRBV3-1 (or the pseudogene TRBV3-2) and TRBJ2-1; D possibly matches TRBD1 or TRBD2 (5 bases each). The CDR3 is 14 residues long. The V end lost 3 bases, the J end lost 5 bases, and 11 bases lay between the germline ends. Germline CDR1 LGHDT, CDR2 YNNKEL (reference sequence). This chain's CDR3 is CASSHRGANNEQFF. The CDR3 DNA follows: TGTGCCAGCAGCCACCGAGGGGCTAACAATGAGCAGTTCTTC.

As DNA, the CDR3 is TGTGCCAGCAGTGAAGCGCTTCCCGGTCGGAAAGAGACCCAGTACTTC. Translating gives CASSEALPGRKETQYF. V gene TRBV6-1 combines with J gene TRBJ2-5; unclear D gene. Germline CDR1 and CDR2: MNHNS and SASEGT. The V end was cut by 0 bases, the J end by 3 bases, with 14 bases between. CDR3 length equals 16 residues.

This chain links TRBV28 with TRBJ2-7; 11 nucleotides align to TRBD1. The germline V gene encodes CDR1 MDHEN and CDR2 SYDVKM. The length of the CDR3 is 15 residues. V lost 1 base, J lost 4 bases, and 3 bases stayed unmatched. DNA of the CDR3: TGTGCCAGCAGTTTATCGGGGACAGGGGGATACGAGCAGTACTTC. Protein product: CASSLSGTGGYEQYF. Together with reference TRBV28 and TRBJ2-7, the CDR3 gives the full variable domain: DVKVTQSSRYLVKRTGEKVFLECVQDMDHENMFWYRQDPGLGLRLIYFSYDVKMKEKGDIPEGYSVSREKKERFSLILESASTNQTSMYLCASSLSGTGGYEQYFGPGTRLTVT.

Here the CDR3 DNA reads TGTGCCAGCAGCCGGGCGGGGGAAAATCAGCCCCAGCATTTT. It encodes CASSRAGENQPQHF. The chain has TRBV3-1 (or the pseudogene TRBV3-2) and TRBJ1-5, with a possible D match to TRBD1 (5 bases). Germline-derived CDR1 and CDR2 are LGHDT and YNNKEL (reference sequence). The CDR3 totals 14 residues. With 4 bases removed from V and 4 bases from J, the gap between germline ends came to 11 bases.